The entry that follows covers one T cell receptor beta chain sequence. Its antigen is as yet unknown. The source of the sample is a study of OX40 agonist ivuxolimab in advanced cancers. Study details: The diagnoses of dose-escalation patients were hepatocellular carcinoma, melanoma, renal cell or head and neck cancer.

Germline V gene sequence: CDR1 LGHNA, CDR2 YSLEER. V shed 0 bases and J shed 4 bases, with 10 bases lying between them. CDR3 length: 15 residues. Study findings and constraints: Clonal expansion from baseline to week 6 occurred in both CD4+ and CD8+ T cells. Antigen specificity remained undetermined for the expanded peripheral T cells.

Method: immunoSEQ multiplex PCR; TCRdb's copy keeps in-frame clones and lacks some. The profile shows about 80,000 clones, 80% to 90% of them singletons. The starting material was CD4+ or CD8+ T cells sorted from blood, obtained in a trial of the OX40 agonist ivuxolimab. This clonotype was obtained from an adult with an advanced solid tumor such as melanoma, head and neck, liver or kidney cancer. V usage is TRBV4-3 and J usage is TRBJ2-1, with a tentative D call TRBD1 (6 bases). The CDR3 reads CASSQEGDRYNEQFF. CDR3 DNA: TGCGCCAGCAGCCAAGAGGGCGACAGGTACAATGAGCAGTTCTTC.